The TCR beta chain under discussion was sequenced for a study of identical twins. The V gene's germline CDR1 is MDHEN and CDR2 SYDVKM. The CDR3 consists of 16 residues. Trimming shortened V by 1 base and J by 6 bases, and 19 bases separated the two germline ends. TCRdb reprocessed the 5' RACE reads via MiXCR and lists one record per CDR3 protein. The table records a few hundred thousand distinct CDR3 sequences, about 8.3% of them present only once. This clonotype appeared many times. The antigen is undetermined. General observations from the study: There is a chance that invariant MAIT and iNKT cells partially muddied zero-insertion analyses. Within cord blood, abundant beta clonotypes carried fewer insertions, but memory repertoires showed no such trend.

These data were also filed under a second study, of yellow fever vaccine responses in identical twins. Turning to that study: Twins reportedly had a vaccine T cell response that seemed partly convergent, partly personalized.

V gene TRBV28 combines with J gene TRBJ2-7; D perhaps matches TRBD2 (6 bases). The material sequenced was memory (CD45RO+) T cells sorted from blood. The source of this sequence is a woman younger than 35 in good health. CDR3 residues: CASSLFPGAGSGEQYF. The CDR3 DNA follows: TGTGCCAGCAGTTTATTCCCCGGGGCGGGATCGGGCGAGCAGTACTTC.